This TCR beta chain is from a study of T cell repertoires in cytomegalovirus infection. For the study at large: It can be stated that public TCR beta signatures indicated CMV infection as well as a matching HLA type.

Comment on this clonotype: Its antigen is as yet unknown.

The CDR3 is made up of 18 amino acids. The germline V and J ends were trimmed by 6 bases and 4 bases, with 25 bases remaining between them. Germline assignment: CDR1 MDHEN and CDR2 SYDVKM. Study conclusions and caveats: In two of eight donors, the top clonotype was HLA-C-restricted CMV-specific.

TCRdb reprocessed the reads via MiXCR and lists one record per CDR3 protein. The sample has roughly 920,000 distinct CDR3 sequences, approximately 31% seen once. The source material was cultured CD8+ T cells from PBMCs, sampled from culture after CMV antigen stimulation. The TCR sequence derives from a human donor in good health (CMV status not recorded). Some clones in this sample may be carry-over from other donors' samples. This chain joins TRBV28 and TRBJ2-1, with D unresolved. The CDR3 loop reads CASSTRPEWQPFYNEQFF. DNA of the CDR3: TGTGCCAGCAGCACTCGGCCCGAGTGGCAGCCCTTTTACAATGAGCAGTTCTTC.